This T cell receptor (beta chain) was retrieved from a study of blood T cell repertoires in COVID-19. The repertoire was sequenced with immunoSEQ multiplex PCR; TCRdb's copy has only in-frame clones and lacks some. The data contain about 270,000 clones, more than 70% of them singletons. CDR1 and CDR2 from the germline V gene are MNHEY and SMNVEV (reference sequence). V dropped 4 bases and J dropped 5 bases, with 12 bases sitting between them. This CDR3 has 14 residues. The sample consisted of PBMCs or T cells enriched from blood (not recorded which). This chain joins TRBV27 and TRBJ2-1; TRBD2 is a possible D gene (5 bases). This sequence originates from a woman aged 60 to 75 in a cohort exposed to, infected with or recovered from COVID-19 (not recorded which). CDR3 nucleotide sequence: TGTGCCAGCAGTTCTCCGGGAAACAACAATGAGCAGTTCTTC. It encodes CASSSPGNNNEQFF.